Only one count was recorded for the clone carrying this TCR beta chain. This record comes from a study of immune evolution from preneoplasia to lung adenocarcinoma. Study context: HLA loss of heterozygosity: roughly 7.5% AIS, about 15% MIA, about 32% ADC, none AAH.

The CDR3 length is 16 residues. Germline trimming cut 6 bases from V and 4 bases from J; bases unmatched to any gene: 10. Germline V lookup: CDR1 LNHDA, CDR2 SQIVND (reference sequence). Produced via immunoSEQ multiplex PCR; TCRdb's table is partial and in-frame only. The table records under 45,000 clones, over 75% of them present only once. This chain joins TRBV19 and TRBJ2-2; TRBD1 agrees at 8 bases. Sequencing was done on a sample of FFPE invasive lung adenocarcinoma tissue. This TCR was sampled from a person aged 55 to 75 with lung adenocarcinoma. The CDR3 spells CASRPNRGRGTGELFF. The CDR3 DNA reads TGTGCCAGTAGACCTAACAGGGGGAGAGGCACCGGGGAGCTGTTTTTT.